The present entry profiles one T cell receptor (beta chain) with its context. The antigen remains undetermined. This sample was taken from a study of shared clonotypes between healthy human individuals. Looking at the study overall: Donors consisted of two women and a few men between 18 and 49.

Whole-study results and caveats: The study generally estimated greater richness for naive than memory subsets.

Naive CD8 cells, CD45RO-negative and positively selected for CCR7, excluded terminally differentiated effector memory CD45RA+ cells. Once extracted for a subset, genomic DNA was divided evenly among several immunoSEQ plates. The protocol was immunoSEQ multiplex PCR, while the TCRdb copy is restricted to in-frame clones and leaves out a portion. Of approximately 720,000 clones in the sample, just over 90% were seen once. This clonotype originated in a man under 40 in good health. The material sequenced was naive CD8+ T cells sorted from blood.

The CDR3 nucleotides are TGTGCCAGCAGCACTTTGGGGGGGATGGACACAGATACGCAGTATTTT. This encodes CASSTLGGMDTDTQYF. V gene TRBV27 combines with J gene TRBJ2-3; 7 positions match TRBD2. Trimming at V came to 6 bases and at J to 2 bases, leaving 11 bases not matched to a gene. This CDR3 is 16 amino acids long. The germline CDR1 and CDR2 sequences are MNHEY and SMNVEV (reference sequence).